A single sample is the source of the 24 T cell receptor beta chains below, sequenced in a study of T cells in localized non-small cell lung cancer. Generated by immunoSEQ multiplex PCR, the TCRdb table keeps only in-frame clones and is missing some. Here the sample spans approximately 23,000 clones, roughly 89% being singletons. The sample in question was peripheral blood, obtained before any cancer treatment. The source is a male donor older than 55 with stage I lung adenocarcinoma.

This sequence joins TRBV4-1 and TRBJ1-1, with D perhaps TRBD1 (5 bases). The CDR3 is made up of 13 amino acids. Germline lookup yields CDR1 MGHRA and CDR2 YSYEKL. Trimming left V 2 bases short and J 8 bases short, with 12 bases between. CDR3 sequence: CASSQMGQDEAFF. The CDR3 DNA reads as TGCGCCAGCAGCCAAATGGGGCAGGACGAAGCTTTCTTT.

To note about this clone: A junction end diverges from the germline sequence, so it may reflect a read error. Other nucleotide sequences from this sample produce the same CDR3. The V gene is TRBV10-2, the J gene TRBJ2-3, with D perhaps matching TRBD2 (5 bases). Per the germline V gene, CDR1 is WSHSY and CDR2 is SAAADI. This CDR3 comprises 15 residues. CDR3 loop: CASTLDSISTDTQYF. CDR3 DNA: TGCGCCAGCACCCTGGACTCAATTAGCACAGATACTCAGTATTTT.

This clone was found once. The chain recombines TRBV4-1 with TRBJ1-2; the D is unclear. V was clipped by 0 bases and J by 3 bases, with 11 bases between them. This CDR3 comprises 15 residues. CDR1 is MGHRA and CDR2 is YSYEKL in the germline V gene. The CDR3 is CASSQDEGRHYGYTF. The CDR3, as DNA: TGCGCCAGCAGCCAAGATGAAGGGCGGCACTATGGCTACACCTTC.

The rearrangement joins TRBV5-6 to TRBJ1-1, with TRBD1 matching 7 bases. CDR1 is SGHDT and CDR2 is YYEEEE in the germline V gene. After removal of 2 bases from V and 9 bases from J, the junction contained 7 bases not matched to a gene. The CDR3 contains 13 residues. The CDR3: CASSFEQGRQAFF. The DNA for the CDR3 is TGTGCCAGCAGCTTCGAACAGGGGAGGCAAGCTTTCTTT. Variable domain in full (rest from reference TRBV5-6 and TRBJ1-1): DAGVTQSPTHLIKTRGQQVTLRCSPKSGHDTVSWYQQALGQGPQFIFQYYEEEERQRGNFPDRFSGHQFPNYSSELNVNALLLGDSALYLCASSFEQGRQAFFGQGTRLTVV.

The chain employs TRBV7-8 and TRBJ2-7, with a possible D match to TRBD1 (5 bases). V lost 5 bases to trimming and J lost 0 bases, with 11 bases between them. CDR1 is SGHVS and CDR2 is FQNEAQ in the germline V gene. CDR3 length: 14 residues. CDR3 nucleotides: TGTGCCAGCAGCCCAACGACAGTCTCCTACGAGCAGTACTTC. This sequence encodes CASSPTTVSYEQYF.

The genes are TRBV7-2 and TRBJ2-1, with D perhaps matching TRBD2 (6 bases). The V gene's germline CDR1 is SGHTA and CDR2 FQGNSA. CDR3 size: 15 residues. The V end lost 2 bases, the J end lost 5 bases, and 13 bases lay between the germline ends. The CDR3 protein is CASSLSGSWDNEQFF. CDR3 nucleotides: TGTGCCAGCAGCTTATCCGGGAGTTGGGACAATGAGCAGTTCTTC.

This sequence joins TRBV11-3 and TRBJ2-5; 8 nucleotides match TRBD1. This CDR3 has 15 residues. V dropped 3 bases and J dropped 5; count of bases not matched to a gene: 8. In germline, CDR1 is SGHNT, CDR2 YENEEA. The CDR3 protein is CASSLGQDPGETQYF. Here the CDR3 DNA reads TGTGCCAGCAGCTTGGGACAGGACCCAGGGGAGACCCAGTACTTC.

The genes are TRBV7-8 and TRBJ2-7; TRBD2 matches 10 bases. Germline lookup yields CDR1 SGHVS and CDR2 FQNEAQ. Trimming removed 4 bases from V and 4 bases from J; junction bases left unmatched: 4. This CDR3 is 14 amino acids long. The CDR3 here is CASSSGLALYEQYF. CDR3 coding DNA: TGTGCCAGCAGCTCGGGACTAGCGTTATACGAGCAGTACTTC.

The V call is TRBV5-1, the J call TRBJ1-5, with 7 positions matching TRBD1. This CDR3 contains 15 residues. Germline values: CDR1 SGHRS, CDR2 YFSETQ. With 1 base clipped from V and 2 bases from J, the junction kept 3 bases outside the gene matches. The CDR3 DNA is TGCGCCAGCAGCTTGCAAGGGGGCGGCAATCAGCCCCAGCATTTT. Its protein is CASSLQGGGNQPQHF.

Here the CDR3 DNA reads TGTGCCATCAGTGGGGGACAGGGAGGGGAAACAGATACGCAGTATTTT. This codes for CAISGGQGGETDTQYF. The V and J genes are TRBV10-3 and TRBJ2-3; 9 nucleotides line up with TRBD1. V was pared by 4 bases and J by 3 bases, with 8 bases of the junction left unmatched. This CDR3 comprises 16 residues. In germline, CDR1 is ENHRY, CDR2 SYGVKD.

The CDR3 region has the DNA TGTGCCAGCAGTCGGGGCCAGCCGGGAGAGCCCCAGCATTTT. The encoded protein is CASSRGQPGEPQHF. The V and J genes are TRBV28 and TRBJ1-5; tentatively, D is TRBD1 (5 bases). Germline V gene sequence: CDR1 MDHEN, CDR2 SYDVKM. The CDR3 extends over 14 amino acids. The V gene lost 5 bases and the J gene lost 8 bases, with 16 bases spanning the gap.

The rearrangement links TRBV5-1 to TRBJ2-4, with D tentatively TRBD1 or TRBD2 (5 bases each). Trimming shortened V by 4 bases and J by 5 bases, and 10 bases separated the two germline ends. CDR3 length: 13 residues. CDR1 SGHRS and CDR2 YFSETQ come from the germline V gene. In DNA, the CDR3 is TGCGCCAGCAGCCCTGGGGGAGAAAACATTCAGTACTTC. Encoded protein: CASSPGGENIQYF.

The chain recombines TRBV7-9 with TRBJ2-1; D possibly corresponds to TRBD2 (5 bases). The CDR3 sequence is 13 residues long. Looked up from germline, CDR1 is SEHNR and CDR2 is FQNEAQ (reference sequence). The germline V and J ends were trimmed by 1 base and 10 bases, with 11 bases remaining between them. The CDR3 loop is CASSLEEGWEQFF. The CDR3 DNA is TGTGCCAGCAGCTTAGAAGAGGGTTGGGAGCAGTTCTTC.

The chain's CDR3 is CASSQAGEGVEKLFF. The CDR3 bases are TGCGCCAGCAGCCAAGCTGGTGAAGGGGTAGAAAAACTGTTTTTT. This chain joins TRBV4-3 and TRBJ1-4; TRBD1 might be the D (5 bases). Germline V lookup: CDR1 LGHNA, CDR2 YSLEER. This CDR3 is built from 15 residues. Trimming removed 1 base at V and 8 bases at J, with 14 bases between.

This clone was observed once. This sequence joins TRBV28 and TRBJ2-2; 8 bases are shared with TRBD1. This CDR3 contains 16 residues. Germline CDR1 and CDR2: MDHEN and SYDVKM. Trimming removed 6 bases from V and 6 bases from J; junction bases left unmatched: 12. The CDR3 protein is CASRTTGGGLSGELFF. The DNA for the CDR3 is TGTGCCAGCAGAACAACAGGGGGAGGATTGTCCGGGGAGCTGTTTTTT. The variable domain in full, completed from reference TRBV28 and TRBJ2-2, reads DVKVTQSSRYLVKRTGEKVFLECVQDMDHENMFWYRQDPGLGLRLIYFSYDVKMKEKGDIPEGYSVSREKKERFSLILESASTNQTSMYLCASRTTGGGLSGELFFGEGSRLTVL.

In nucleotides, the CDR3 is TGTGCCAGCAGCTGGGAAGGAAGTTCGGGCTACACCTTC. Translated: CASSWEGSSGYTF. The chain has TRBV7-8 and TRBJ1-2; D gene ambiguous. This CDR3 has 13 residues. V lost 4 bases and J lost 8, with 14 bases in between. The germline CDR1 and CDR2 sequences are SGHVS and FQNEAQ. The full variable domain, rest sourced from reference TRBV7-8 and TRBJ1-2, is GAGVSQSPRYKVAKRGQDVALRCDPISGHVSLFWYQQALGQGPEFLTYFQNEAQLDKSGLPSDRFFAERPEGSVSTLKIQRTQQEDSAVYLCASSWEGSSGYTFGSGTRLTVV.

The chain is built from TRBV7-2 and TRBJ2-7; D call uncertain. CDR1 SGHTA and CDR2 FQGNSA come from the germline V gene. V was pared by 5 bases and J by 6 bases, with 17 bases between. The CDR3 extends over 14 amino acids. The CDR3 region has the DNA TGTGCCAGCAGCCAGAGTGCAGGTCTCGGCGAGCAGTACTTC. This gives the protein CASSQSAGLGEQYF.

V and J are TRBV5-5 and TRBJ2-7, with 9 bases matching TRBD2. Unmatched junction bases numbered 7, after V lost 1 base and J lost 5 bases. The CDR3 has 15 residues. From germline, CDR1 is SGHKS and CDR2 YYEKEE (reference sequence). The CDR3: CASSLRAGGLDEQYF. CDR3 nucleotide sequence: TGTGCCAGCAGCTTGCGGGCGGGAGGGCTGGACGAGCAGTACTTC.

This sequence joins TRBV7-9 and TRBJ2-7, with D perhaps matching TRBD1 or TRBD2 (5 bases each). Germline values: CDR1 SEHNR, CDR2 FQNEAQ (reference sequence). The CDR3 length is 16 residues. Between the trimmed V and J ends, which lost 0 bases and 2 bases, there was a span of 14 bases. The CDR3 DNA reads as TGTGCCAGCAGCTTAGCCGGGACCGAGGTCCCCTACGAGCAGTACTTC. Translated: CASSLAGTEVPYEQYF.

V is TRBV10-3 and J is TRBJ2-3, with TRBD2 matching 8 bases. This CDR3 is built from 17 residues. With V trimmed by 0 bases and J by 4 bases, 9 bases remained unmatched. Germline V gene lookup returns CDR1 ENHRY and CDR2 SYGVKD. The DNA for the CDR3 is TGTGCCATCAGTGAGTCGGGACTAGTCGAAAGCCCAGATACGCAGTATTTT. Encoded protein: CAISESGLVESPDTQYF.

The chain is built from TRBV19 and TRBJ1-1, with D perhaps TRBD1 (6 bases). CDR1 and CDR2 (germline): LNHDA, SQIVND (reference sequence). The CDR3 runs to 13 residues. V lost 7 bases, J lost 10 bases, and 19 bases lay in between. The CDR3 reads CASIPPRGLGAFF. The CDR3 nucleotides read TGTGCCAGTATCCCACCCAGGGGTCTGGGAGCTTTCTTT.

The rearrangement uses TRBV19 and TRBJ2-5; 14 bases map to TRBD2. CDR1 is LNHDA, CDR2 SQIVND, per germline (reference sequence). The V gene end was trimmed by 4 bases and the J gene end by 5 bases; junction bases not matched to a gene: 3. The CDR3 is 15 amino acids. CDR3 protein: CASSTGTSGSETQYF. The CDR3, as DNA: TGTGCCAGTAGTACCGGGACTAGCGGGAGTGAGACCCAGTACTTC.

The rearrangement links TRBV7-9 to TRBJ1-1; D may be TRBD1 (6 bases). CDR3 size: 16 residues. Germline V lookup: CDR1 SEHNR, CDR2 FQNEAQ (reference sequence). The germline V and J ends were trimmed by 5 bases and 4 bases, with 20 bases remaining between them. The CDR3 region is CASSRGRGNNFTEAFF. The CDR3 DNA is TGTGCCAGCAGCCGGGGAAGGGGGAATAATTTCACTGAAGCTTTCTTT. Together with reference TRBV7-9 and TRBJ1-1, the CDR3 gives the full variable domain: DTGVSQNPRHKITKRGQNVTFRCDPISEHNRLYWYRQTLGQGPEFLTYFQNEAQLEKSRLLSDRFSAERPKGSFSTLEIQRTEQGDSAMYLCASSRGRGNNFTEAFFGQGTRLTVV.

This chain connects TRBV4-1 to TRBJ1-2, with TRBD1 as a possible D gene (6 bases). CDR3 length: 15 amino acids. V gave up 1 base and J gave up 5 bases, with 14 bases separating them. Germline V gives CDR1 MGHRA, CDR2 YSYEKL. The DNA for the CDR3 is TGCGCCAGCAGCCAAGCCCCGGACAGTTTATATGGCTACACCTTC. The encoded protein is CASSQAPDSLYGYTF.